A single sample gave rise to the 27 T cell receptor beta chains below, sequenced in a study of T-cell reconstitution after alpha-beta-depleted transplantation in children. Using unique molecular identifiers, the investigators prepared the TCRbeta library. TCRdb re-analysed the PCR reads in MiXCR, keeping a single row per CDR3 protein. The sample lists fewer than 700,000 distinct CDR3 sequences, roughly 13% occurring once. This sample comprised PBMCs, mostly from graft donor cells, obtained 360 days after TCRalphabeta/CD19-depleted stem cell transplant. All receptors derive from a male patient under 18 who had a stem cell transplant for acute myeloid leukemia, so the T cells may come from the graft donor.

Notes on this clonotype: Since a much larger clone is just one base distant, this may be a read error. The V and J genes are TRBV5-1 and TRBJ2-1, with D perhaps TRBD1 (5 bases). The length of the CDR3 is 15 residues. Germline CDR1 reads SGHRS; CDR2 reads YFSETQ. The chain's CDR3 is CASGLAPTGPNEQFF. The CDR3 DNA reads as TGCGCCAGCGGCTTGGCCCCAACAGGACCCAATGAGCAGTTCTTC.

This chain connects TRBV6-5 to TRBJ1-4; the D gene is possibly TRBD1 (5 bases). The ends were cut back, 2 bases at V and 0 bases at J, with 10 bases in the middle. Germline V gene lookup returns CDR1 MNHEY and CDR2 SVGAGI. This CDR3 is built from 16 residues. The CDR3 reads CASSYRGTATNEKLFF. Written as DNA, the CDR3 is TGTGCCAGCAGTTACCGGGGGACTGCAACTAATGAAAAACTGTTTTTT.

The table lists this clonotype with many counts. V usage is TRBV5-1 and J usage is TRBJ2-2; TRBD1 aligns across 9 bases. CDR1 and CDR2 (germline): SGHRS, YFSETQ. The CDR3 extends over 16 amino acids. V shed 4 bases, J shed 0 bases, and the junction held 4 bases outside the gene matches. In nucleotides, the CDR3 is TGCGCCAGCAGCATCCGACAGGGGGCGAACACCGGGGAGCTGTTTTTT. Protein sequence: CASSIRQGANTGELFF.

This clonotype showed up many times. The gene calls are TRBV4-2 and TRBJ2-3; D unresolved. Looked up from germline, CDR1 is LGHNA and CDR2 is YNFKEQ. Deletions cut 1 base from V and 2 bases from J, with 13 bases between. This CDR3 has 16 amino acids. CDR3 protein: CASSQGRSGDTDTQYF. CDR3 DNA sequence: TGTGCCAGCAGCCAAGGTCGCTCGGGCGACACAGATACGCAGTATTTT.

V usage is TRBV4-2 and J usage is TRBJ2-2; 10 bases align to TRBD2. CDR1 is LGHNA and CDR2 is YNFKEQ in the germline V gene. V was clipped by 4 bases and J by 3 bases; unmatched bases: 11. The CDR3 totals 18 residues. In DNA, the CDR3 is TGTGCCAGCAGCCCGGAGCCTAGCGGGAGTGGTGACACCGGGGAGCTGTTTTTT. Its protein is CASSPEPSGSGDTGELFF.

The V gene is TRBV20-1, the J gene TRBJ2-2; TRBD2 matches at 9 bases. The V and J ends lost 0 bases and 2 bases, in that order; junction bases with no gene match: 13. CDR3 size: 19 residues. Germline V gene data show CDR1 as DFQATT and CDR2 as SNEGSKA (reference sequence). The CDR3 DNA follows: TGCAGTGCTAGAGATCATAACCAACTAGCGGGTCTTAACACCGGGGAGCTGTTTTTT. It codes for CSARDHNQLAGLNTGELFF.

Points on this clonotype: A single base separates this from a much larger clone, so it may be a read error. The chain links TRBV6-1 to TRBJ2-1, with 8 bases lining up with TRBD1. The germline gives CDR1 MNHNS, CDR2 SASEGT. The J segment lost 3 bases and the V segment lost 7 bases, leaving 8 bases of the junction unmatched. The CDR3 has 15 amino acids. CDR3 sequence (DNA): TGTGCCAGCACTCCGAGGGACAGGTACTACAATGAGCAGTTCTTC. Protein product: CASTPRDRYYNEQFF.

The rearrangement joins TRBV6-4 to TRBJ2-2; 14 nucleotides align to TRBD2. The germline CDR1 and CDR2 sequences are MRHNA and SNTAGT. The CDR3 contains 19 residues. The V gene end was trimmed by 11 bases and the J gene end by 2 bases; junction bases not matched to a gene: 16. The CDR3 sequence is CAATRVGLAGALNTGELFF. Written as DNA, the CDR3 is TGTGCCGCGACCAGAGTGGGACTAGCGGGGGCTCTCAACACCGGGGAGCTGTTTTTT.

The sample holds a few counts of this clonotype. The rearrangement uses TRBV20-1 and TRBJ2-3; 16 bases match TRBD2. In germline, CDR1 is DFQATT, CDR2 SNEGSKA (reference sequence). The CDR3 is 17 residues long. J gave up 6 bases and V 6 bases, and 12 bases lay outside the gene matches. Here the CDR3 reads CSARYPGTSGRVDTQYF. For the CDR3, the DNA is TGCAGTGCCCGATACCCCGGGACTAGCGGGAGGGTGGATACGCAGTATTTT.

This clonotype showed up many times. The CDR3 is CASSYGVPTDTQYF. CDR3 DNA: TGTGCCAGCAGTTACGGGGTACCCACAGATACGCAGTATTTT. V usage is TRBV6-5 and J usage is TRBJ2-3; D is ambiguous. Germline CDR1 is MNHEY and CDR2 is SVGAGI. V shed 2 bases and J shed 2 bases, with 8 bases lying between them. This CDR3 has 14 residues.

The V call is TRBV14, the J call TRBJ2-6, with D uncertain. The CDR3 loop spans 14 amino acids. From germline, CDR1 is SGHDN and CDR2 FVKESK. The V and J ends lost 6 bases and 1 base respectively, with 7 bases between them. The CDR3 loop reads CASRLGSGANVLTF. The CDR3 bases are TGTGCCAGCAGATTGGGGTCTGGGGCCAACGTCCTGACTTTC.

This clonotype was picked up a small number of times. The V gene is TRBV11-2, the J gene TRBJ1-2; D is unresolved. Germline V lookup: CDR1 SGHAT, CDR2 FQNNGV. CDR3 size: 14 residues. The V and J ends lost 1 base and 0 bases respectively, with 6 bases between them. CDR3 in amino acids: CASSLVFANYGYTF. DNA for the CDR3: TGTGCCAGCAGCTTAGTCTTCGCTAACTATGGCTACACCTTC.

There are a few counts of this clonotype. V is TRBV20-1 and J is TRBJ2-3, with 8 bases matching TRBD2. This CDR3 spans 13 amino acids. The junction had 3 bases not matched to a gene; V was cut back by 5 bases and J by 2 bases. The germline CDR1 and CDR2 sequences are DFQATT and SNEGSKA (reference sequence). The CDR3 loop is CSALAGPTDTQYF. In DNA, the CDR3 is TGCAGTGCTTTAGCGGGGCCCACAGATACGCAGTATTTT.

V and J are TRBV24-1 and TRBJ2-7, with 13 nucleotides matching TRBD2. The germline CDR1 and CDR2 sequences are KGHDR and SFDVKD. With 3 bases clipped from V and 7 bases from J, the junction kept 8 bases outside the gene matches. The CDR3 covers 16 residues. The CDR3 bases are TGTGCCACCAGTGATCGCGGACTAGCGGGAGACAGGGAGCAGTACTTC. As protein: CATSDRGLAGDREQYF.

J is TRBJ1-6 and V is TRBV9; TRBD1 might be the D (5 bases). The CDR3 has 15 amino acids. The germline V gene encodes CDR1 SGDLS and CDR2 YYNGEE. Trimming pared 3 bases from V and 8 bases from J, leaving 15 bases between. CDR3 in DNA: TGTGCCAGCAGCGCCCAGGGTCGGTCGGATTCACCCCTCCACTTT. This codes for CASSAQGRSDSPLHF.

This clonotype has just a few counts. In DNA, the CDR3 is TGTGCCAGCAGTAGAGGCCCTCGCTACGAGCAGTACTTC. It specifies CASSRGPRYEQYF. The rearrangement links TRBV12-3 or TRBV12-4 to TRBJ2-7; D gene uncertain. The V end was cut by 5 bases, the J end by 3 bases, with 11 bases between. The CDR3 spans 13 residues.

Only one count was recorded for this clonotype. The chain carries TRBV2 and TRBJ1-2; D not certain. This CDR3 has 11 amino acids. In germline, CDR1 is SNHLY, CDR2 FYNNEI. Trimming removed 2 bases from V and 8 bases from J, with 6 bases in between. The CDR3 protein is CASSEFFGYTF. The CDR3 nucleotides are TGTGCCAGCAGTGAATTTTTCGGCTACACCTTC.

The table lists this clonotype with many counts. The chain recombines TRBV7-2 with TRBJ2-3; 14 bases match TRBD2. The J segment lost 4 bases and the V segment lost 1 base, leaving 1 base of the junction unmatched. Germline V gene lookup returns CDR1 SGHTA and CDR2 FQGNSA. This CDR3 comprises 16 residues. The CDR3 DNA is TGTGCCAGCAGCTTAGGACTAGCGGGAGGGCCAGATACGCAGTATTTT. Protein product: CASSLGLAGGPDTQYF.

The chain employs TRBV29-1 and TRBJ2-7; 7 bases align to TRBD2. CDR1 SQVTM and CDR2 ANQGSEA come from the germline V gene. This CDR3 spans 14 amino acids. Trimming took 7 bases from V and 3 from J; bases not matched to a gene: 12. The CDR3 protein is CSAGHGGNYYEQYF. CDR3 sequence (DNA): TGCAGCGCAGGACACGGGGGGAATTACTACGAGCAGTACTTC.

This chain uses TRBV20-1 with TRBJ2-7; D might be TRBD2 (6 bases). The germline gives CDR1 DFQATT, CDR2 SNEGSKA (reference sequence). Trimming shortened V by 1 base and J by 3 bases, and 13 bases separated the two germline ends. The CDR3 runs to 14 residues. As DNA, the CDR3 is TGCAGTGCTAGAGGGACCCGACTAGTCTACGAGCAGTACTTC. Protein product: CSARGTRLVYEQYF.

The chain combines TRBV7-9 with TRBJ2-4; weak D call: TRBD1 (6 bases). V lost 5 bases, J lost 0 bases, and 14 bases lay in between. There are 16 residues in the CDR3. CDR1 and CDR2 (germline): SEHNR, FQNEAQ (reference sequence). For the CDR3, the DNA is TGTGCCAGCAGCACTGGACAGATAATAGCCAAAAACATTCAGTACTTC. Its protein is CASSTGQIIAKNIQYF.

In nucleotides, the CDR3 is TGTGCCAGCAGTATGTTCACCGGACAAGTCACAGATACGCAGTATTTT. Translated: CASSMFTGQVTDTQYF. This chain joins TRBV28 and TRBJ2-3; the D gene is possibly TRBD1 (5 bases). The germline CDR1 and CDR2 sequences are MDHEN and SYDVKM. The CDR3 sequence is 16 residues long. V was trimmed by 5 bases and J by 2 bases, leaving 17 bases between them.

This clonotype came up many times. This rearrangement joins TRBV12-3 or TRBV12-4 to TRBJ1-5; D ambiguous. V dropped 4 bases and J dropped 5 bases, with 18 bases sitting between them. The length of the CDR3 is 16 residues. In nucleotides, the CDR3 is TGTGCCAGCAGTTCCGGGCAGCCTAATCGTTATCAGCCCCAGCATTTT. Residues: CASSSGQPNRYQPQHF.

The CDR3 nucleotides read TGTGCCACCAGTGCGGCCGGCCAATACAATGAGCAGTTCTTC. Translating it yields CATSAAGQYNEQFF. V gene TRBV24-1 combines with J gene TRBJ2-1; D remains unclear. The germline CDR1 and CDR2 sequences are KGHDR and SFDVKD. The V and J ends lost 5 bases and 4 bases respectively, with 11 bases between them. The CDR3 totals 14 residues.

This chain uses TRBV6-5 with TRBJ2-3, with D possibly being TRBD2 (5 bases). The CDR3 runs 14 residues. The germline gives CDR1 MNHEY, CDR2 SVGAGI. V lost 2 bases to trimming and J lost 4 bases, with 10 bases between them. The CDR3 protein is CASSYGGSADTQYF. CDR3 coding DNA: TGTGCCAGCAGTTACGGAGGTAGCGCAGATACGCAGTATTTT.

On this clonotype: A junction boundary mismatches the germline segment, possibly from a read error. The chain links TRBV27 to TRBJ2-7; no firm D call. The CDR3 consists of 12 residues. Per the germline V gene, CDR1 is MNHEY and CDR2 is SMNVEV (reference sequence). The CDR3 sequence: CATSGPSYEQYF. The DNA of the CDR3 is TGTGCCACCAGTGGACCCTCCTACGAGCAGTACTTC.

The V and J genes are TRBV27 and TRBJ1-2; 11 bases agree with TRBD1. The germline V gene encodes CDR1 MNHEY and CDR2 SMNVEV (reference sequence). The CDR3 runs 14 residues. Trimming took 8 bases from V and 7 from J; bases not matched to a gene: 9. For the CDR3, the DNA is TGTGCCAGCTCCGGGTACGGGACAGGGGGTGGCTACACCTTC. This gives the protein CASSGYGTGGGYTF.